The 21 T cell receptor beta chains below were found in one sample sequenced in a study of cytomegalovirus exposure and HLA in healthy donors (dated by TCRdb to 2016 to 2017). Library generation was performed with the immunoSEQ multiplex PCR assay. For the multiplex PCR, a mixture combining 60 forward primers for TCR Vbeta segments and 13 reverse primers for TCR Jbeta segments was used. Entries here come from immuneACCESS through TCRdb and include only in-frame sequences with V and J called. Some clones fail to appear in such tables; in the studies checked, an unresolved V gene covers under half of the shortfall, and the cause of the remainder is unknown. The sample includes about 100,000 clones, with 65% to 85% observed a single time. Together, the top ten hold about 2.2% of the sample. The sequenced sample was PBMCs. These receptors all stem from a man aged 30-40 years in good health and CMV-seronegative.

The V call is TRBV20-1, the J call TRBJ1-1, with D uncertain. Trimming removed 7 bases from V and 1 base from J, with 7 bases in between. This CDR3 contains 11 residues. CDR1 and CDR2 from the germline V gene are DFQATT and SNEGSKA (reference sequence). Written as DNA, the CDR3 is TGCAGTGTACAGCAGAACACTGAAGCTTTCTTT. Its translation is CSVQQNTEAFF.

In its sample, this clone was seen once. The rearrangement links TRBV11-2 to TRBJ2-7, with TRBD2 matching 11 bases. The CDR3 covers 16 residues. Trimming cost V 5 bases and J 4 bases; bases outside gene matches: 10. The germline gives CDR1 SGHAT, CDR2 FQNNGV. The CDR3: CASSLAGLAARYEQYF. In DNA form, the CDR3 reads TGTGCCAGCAGCCTAGCGGGACTAGCGGCCCGATACGAGCAGTACTTC.

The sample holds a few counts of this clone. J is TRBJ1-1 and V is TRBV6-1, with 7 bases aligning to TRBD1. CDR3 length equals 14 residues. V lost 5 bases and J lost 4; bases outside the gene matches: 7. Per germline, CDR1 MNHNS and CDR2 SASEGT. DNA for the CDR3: TGTGCCAGCAGTTTGACAGGGTTCGTCACTGAAGCTTTCTTT. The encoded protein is CASSLTGFVTEAFF.

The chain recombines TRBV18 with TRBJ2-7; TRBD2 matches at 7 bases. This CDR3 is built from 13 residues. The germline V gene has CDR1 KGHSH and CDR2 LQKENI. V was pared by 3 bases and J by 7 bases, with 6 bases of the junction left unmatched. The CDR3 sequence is CASSPRGGEEQYF. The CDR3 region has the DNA TGTGCCAGCTCACCGCGGGGAGGGGAAGAGCAGTACTTC.

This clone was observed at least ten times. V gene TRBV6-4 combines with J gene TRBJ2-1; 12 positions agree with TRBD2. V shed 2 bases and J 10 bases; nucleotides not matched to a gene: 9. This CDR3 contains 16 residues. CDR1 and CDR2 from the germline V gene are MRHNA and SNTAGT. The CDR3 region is CASSDAGLAGSKEQFF. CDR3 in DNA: TGTGCCAGCAGTGACGCCGGACTAGCGGGATCTAAAGAGCAGTTCTTC.

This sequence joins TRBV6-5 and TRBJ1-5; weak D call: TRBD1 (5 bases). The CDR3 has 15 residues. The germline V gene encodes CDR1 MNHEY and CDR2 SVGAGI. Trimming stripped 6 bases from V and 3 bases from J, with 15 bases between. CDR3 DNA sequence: TGTGCCAGCAGCCCCGACAGAGTCCTCAATCAGCCCCAGCATTTT. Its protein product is CASSPDRVLNQPQHF.

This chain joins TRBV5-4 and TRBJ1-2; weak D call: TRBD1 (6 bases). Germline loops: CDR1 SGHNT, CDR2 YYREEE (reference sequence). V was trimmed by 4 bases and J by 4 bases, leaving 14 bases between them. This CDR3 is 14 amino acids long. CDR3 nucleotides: TGTGCCAGCAGCAGCAGGGGTTTCAGCTATGGCTACACCTTC. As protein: CASSSRGFSYGYTF.

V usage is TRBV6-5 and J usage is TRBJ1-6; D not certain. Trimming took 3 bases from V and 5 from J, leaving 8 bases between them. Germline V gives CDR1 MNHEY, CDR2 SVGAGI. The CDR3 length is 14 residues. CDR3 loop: CASSYEPDNSPLHF. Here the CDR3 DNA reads TGTGCCAGCAGTTATGAGCCCGATAATTCACCCCTCCACTTT.

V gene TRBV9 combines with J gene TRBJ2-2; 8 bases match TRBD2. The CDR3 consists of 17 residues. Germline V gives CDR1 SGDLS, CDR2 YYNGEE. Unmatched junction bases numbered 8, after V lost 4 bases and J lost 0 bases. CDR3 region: CASSTPGGATNTGELFF. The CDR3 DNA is TGTGCCAGCAGCACCCCGGGGGGGGCCACGAACACCGGGGAGCTGTTTTTT. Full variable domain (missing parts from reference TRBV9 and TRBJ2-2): DSGVTQTPKHLITATGQRVTLRCSPRSGDLSVYWYQQSLDQGLQFLIQYYNGEERAKGNILERFSAQQFPDLHSELNLSSLELGDSALYFCASSTPGGATNTGELFFGEGSRLTVL.

The CDR3 here is CASSGASYNEQFF. Written as DNA, the CDR3 is TGTGCCAGCAGCGGGGCGTCCTACAATGAGCAGTTCTTC. The chain is built from TRBV5-6 and TRBJ2-1, with D tentatively TRBD1 (5 bases). The germline V gene encodes CDR1 SGHDT and CDR2 YYEEEE. The V gene lost 4 bases and the J gene lost 1 base, with 6 bases spanning the gap. This CDR3 has 13 residues.

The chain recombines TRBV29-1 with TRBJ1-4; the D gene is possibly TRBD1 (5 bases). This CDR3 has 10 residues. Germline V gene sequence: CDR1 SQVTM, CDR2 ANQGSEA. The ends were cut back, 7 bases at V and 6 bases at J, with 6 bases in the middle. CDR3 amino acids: CSGGDEKLFF. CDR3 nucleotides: TGCAGCGGGGGGGATGAAAAACTGTTTTTT.

CDR3 DNA: TGTGCCAGCAGTTTGGGGGGCGAGCAGTACTTC. Its translation is CASSLGGEQYF. J is TRBJ2-7 and V is TRBV25-1; TRBD2 is a possible D gene (6 bases). Trimming took off 5 bases at V and 6 bases at J, with 8 bases between the two ends. CDR1 MGHDK and CDR2 SYGVNS come from the germline V gene. CDR3 size: 11 residues.

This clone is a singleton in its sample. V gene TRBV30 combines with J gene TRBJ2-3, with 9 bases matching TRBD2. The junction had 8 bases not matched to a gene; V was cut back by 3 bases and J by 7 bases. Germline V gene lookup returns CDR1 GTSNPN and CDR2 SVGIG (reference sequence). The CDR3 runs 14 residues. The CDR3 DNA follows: TGTGCCTGGAGGACAGCGGGGGGCACCAATACGCAGTATTTT. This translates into CAWRTAGGTNTQYF.

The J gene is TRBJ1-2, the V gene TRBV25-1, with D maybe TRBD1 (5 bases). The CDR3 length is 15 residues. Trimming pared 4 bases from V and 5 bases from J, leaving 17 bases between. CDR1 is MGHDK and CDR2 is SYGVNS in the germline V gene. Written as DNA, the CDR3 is TGTGCCAGCAGTGTGGGGGGTCAGGGTTGGTATGGCTACACCTTC. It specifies CASSVGGQGWYGYTF.

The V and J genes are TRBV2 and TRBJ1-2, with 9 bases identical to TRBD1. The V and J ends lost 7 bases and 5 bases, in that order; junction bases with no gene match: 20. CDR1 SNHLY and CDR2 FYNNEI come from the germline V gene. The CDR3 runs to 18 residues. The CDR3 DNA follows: TGTGCCAGCAAAGCACCGGGACAGGGACTTCGGACGGGATATGGCTACACCTTC. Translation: CASKAPGQGLRTGYGYTF.

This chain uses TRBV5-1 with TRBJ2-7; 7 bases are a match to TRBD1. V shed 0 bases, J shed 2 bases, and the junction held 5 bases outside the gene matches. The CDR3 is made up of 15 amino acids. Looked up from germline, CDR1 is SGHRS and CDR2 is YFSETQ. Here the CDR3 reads CASSLADRAPYEQYF. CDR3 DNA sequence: TGCGCCAGCAGCTTGGCCGACAGGGCACCCTACGAGCAGTACTTC. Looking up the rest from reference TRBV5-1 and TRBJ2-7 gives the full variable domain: KAGVTQTPRYLIKTRGQQVTLSCSPISGHRSVSWYQQTPGQGLQFLFEYFSETQRNKGNFPGRFSGRQFSNSRSEMNVSTLELGDSALYLCASSLADRAPYEQYFGPGTRLTVT.

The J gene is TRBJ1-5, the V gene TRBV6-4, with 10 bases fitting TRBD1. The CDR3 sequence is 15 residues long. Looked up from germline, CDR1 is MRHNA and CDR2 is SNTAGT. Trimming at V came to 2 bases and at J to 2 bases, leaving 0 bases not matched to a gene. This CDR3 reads CASSDGTGGNQPQHF. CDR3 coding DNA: TGTGCCAGCAGTGACGGGACAGGGGGCAATCAGCCCCAGCATTTT.

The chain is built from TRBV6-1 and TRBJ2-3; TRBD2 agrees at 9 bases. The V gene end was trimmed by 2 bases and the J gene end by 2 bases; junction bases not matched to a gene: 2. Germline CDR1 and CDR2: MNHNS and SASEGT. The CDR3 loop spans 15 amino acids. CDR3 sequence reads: CASSELAGTTDTQYF. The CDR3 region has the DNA TGTGCCAGCAGTGAACTAGCGGGGACCACAGATACGCAGTATTTT.

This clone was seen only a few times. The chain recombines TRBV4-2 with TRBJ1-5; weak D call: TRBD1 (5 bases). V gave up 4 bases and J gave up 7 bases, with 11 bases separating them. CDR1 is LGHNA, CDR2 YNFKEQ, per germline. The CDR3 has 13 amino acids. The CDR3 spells CASSPGGDQPQHF. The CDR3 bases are TGTGCCAGCAGCCCGGGGGGGGACCAGCCCCAGCATTTT.

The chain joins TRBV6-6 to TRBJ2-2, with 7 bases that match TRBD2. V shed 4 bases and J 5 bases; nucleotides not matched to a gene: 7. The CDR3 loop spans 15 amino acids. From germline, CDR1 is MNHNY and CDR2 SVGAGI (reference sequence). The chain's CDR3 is CASSSSGTRTGELFF. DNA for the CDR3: TGTGCCAGCAGTTCAAGCGGGACCCGTACCGGGGAGCTGTTTTTT.

The CDR3 sequence is CASSGTRPQETQYF. CDR3 DNA: TGTGCCAGCAGCGGGACTCGACCTCAAGAGACCCAGTACTTC. V usage is TRBV5-4 and J usage is TRBJ2-5; tentatively, D is TRBD2 (6 bases). V lost 4 bases and J 2 bases, leaving 12 bases between the germline ends. The CDR3 is 14 residues long. Germline V gene lookup returns CDR1 SGHNT and CDR2 YYREEE (reference sequence).